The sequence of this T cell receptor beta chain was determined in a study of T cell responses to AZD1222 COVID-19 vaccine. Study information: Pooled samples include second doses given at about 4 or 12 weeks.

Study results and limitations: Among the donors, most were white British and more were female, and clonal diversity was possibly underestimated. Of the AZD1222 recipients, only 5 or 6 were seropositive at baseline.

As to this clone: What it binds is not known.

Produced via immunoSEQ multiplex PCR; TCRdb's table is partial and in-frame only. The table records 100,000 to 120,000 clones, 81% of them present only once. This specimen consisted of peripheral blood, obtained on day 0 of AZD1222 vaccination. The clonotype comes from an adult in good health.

This CDR3 reads CASSRASGGSYEQYF. The CDR3 bases are TGTGCCAGTAGTAGGGCTAGCGGGGGCTCCTACGAGCAGTACTTC. The chain joins TRBV19 to TRBJ2-7; 10 nucleotides match TRBD2. The length of the CDR3 is 15 residues. From germline, CDR1 is LNHDA and CDR2 SQIVND (reference sequence). The ends lost 4 bases at V and 0 bases at J; junction bases unmatched: 3.